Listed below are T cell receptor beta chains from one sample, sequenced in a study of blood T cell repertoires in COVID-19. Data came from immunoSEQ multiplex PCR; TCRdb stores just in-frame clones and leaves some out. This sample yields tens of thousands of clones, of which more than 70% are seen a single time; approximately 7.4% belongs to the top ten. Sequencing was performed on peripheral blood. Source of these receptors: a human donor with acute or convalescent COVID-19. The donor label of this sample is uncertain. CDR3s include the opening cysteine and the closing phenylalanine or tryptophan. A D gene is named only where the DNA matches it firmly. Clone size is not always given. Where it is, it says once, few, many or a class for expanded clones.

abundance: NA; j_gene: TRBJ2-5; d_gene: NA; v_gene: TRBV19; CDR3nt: TGTGCCAGTAGTGCTTACAACACACAAGAGACCCAGTACTTC; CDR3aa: CASSAYNTQETQYF
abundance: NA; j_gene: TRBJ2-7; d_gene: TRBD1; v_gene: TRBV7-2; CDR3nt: TGTGCCAGCAGCTCGTCCGGGACAGCCACTACGGAGCAGTACTTC; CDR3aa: CASSSSGTATTEQYF
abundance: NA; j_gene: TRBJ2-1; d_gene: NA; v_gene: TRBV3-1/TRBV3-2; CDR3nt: TGTGCCAGCAGCCAAGGCTCAGGGAACAATGAGCAGTTCTTC; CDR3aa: CASSQGSGNNEQFF
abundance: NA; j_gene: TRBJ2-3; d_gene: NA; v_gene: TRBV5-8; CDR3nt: TGTGCCAGCAGCTTGGCGAGCACAGATACGCAGTATTTT; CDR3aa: CASSLASTDTQYF
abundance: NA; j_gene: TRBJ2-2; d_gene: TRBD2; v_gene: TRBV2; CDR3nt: TGTGCCAGCAGTGAACCGGGGGGGCAAGTCACCGGGGAGCTGTTTTTT; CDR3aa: CASSEPGGQVTGELFF
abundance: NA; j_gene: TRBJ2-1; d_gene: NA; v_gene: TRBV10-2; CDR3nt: TGCGCCAGCAGTGAGTCTCTTATTCTACCACCCTACAATGAGCAGTTCTTC; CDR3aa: CASSESLILPPYNEQFF
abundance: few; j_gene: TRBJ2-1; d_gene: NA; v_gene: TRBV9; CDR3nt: TGTGCCAGCAGCGTAGGGGGACTTATCAATGAGCAGTTCTTC; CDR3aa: CASSVGGLINEQFF
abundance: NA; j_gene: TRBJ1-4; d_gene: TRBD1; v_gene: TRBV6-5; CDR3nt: TGTGCCAGCAGTCGTACAGGGGTAATTAGGGAAAAACTGTTTTTT; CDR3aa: CASSRTGVIREKLFF
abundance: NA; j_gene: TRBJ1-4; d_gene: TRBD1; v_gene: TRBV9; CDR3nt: TGTGCCAGCAGCGTGGGCAGGGGGAGTAATGAAAAACTGTTTTTT; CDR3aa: CASSVGRGSNEKLFF
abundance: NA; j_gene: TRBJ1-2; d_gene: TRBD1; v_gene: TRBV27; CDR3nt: TGTGCCAGCAGTCAAACAGGGGGTTGGGGCTACACCTTC; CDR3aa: CASSQTGGWGYTF
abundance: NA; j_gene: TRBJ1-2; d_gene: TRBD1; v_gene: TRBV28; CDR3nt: TGTGCCAGCAGGACGGGGACAGGCTATGGCTACACCTTC; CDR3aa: CASRTGTGYGYTF
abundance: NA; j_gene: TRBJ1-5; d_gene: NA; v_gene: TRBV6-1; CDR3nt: TGTGCCAGCAGTGAGAGCCCCCCGCCGGGAATCAATCAGCCCCAGCATTTT; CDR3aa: CASSESPPPGINQPQHF
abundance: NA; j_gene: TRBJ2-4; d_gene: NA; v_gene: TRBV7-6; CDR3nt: TGTGCCAGCAGCCCCGAGGTCCGGCTCCCAAGCATTCAGTACTTC; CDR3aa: CASSPEVRLPSIQYF
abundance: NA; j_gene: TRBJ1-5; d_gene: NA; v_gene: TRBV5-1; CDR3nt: TGCGCCAGCAGTCCGACCCCATCTACTATTTTTGGTAGTCAGCCCCAGCATTTT; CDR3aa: CASSPTPSTIFGSQPQHF
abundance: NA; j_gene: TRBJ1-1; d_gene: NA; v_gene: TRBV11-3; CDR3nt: TGTGCCAGCAGGACCAGGACACGCGGCGTTATGAACACTGAAGCTTTCTTT; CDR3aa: CASRTRTRGVMNTEAFF
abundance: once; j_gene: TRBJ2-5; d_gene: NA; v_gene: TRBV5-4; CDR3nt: TGTGCCAGCAGCTTTGGACCAGGGAACCAAGAGACCCAGTACTTC; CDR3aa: CASSFGPGNQETQYF
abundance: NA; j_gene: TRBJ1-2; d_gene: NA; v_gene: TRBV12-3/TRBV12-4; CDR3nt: TGTGCCAGCAGTTTTAGCGGGGGCCATGGCTACACCTTC; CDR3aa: CASSFSGGHGYTF
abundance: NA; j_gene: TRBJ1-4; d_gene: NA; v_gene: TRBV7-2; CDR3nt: TGTGCCAGCAGCTTAGCGGGGCCGGGTGTTAATGAAAAACTGTTTTTT; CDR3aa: CASSLAGPGVNEKLFF
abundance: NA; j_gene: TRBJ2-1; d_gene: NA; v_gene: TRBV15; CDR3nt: TGTGCCACCAGCAGAGATCGATGGAGGTCCTACAATGAGCAGTTCTTC; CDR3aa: CATSRDRWRSYNEQFF
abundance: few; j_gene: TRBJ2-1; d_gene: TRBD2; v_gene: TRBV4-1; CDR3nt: TGCGCCAGCAGCCAAGTTGGACTAGCGGGGCGATCCTACAATGAGCAGTTCTTC; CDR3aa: CASSQVGLAGRSYNEQFF
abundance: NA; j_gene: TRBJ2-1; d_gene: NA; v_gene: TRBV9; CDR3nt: TGTGCCAGCAGCGTACGGGGGAAGGAGCAGTTCTTC; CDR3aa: CASSVRGKEQFF
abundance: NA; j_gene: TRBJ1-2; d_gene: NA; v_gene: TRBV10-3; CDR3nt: TGTGCCATCAGTGAGTCGGCCGATAACTATGGCTACACCTTC; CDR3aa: CAISESADNYGYTF
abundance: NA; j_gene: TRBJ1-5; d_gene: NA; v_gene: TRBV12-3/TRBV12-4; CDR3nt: TGTGCCAGCAGTTTTGCAGGCAATCAGCCCCAGCATTTT; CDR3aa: CASSFAGNQPQHF
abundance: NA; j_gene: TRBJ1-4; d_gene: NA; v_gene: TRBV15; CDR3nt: TGTGCCACCAGCAGAGATCTCAGGGCAACTAATGAAAAACTGTTTTTT; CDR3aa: CATSRDLRATNEKLFF
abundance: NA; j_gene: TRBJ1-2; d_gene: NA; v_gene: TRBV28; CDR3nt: TGTGCCAGCAGTTTTTGGAGGCAGGCTGGCTACACCTTC; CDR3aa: CASSFWRQAGYTF
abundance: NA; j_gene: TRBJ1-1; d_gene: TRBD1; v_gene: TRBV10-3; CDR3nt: TGTGCCATCAGTGAGAGTCAGGGGGGCGCTGAAGCTTTCTTT; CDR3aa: CAISESQGGAEAFF
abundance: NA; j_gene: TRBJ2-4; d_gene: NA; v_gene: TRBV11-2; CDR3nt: TGTGCCAGCAGCTTAGATCTCGGGGTGGGTCCGGGCAAAAACATTCAGTACTTC; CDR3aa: CASSLDLGVGPGKNIQYF
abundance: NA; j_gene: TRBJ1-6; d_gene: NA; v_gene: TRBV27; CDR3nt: TGTGCCAGCAGTTCCCGCACAACAGCCATGGTAAATTCACCCCTCCACTTT; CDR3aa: CASSSRTTAMVNSPLHF